The 4 T cell receptor beta chains below come from one sample, sequenced in a study of T-cell memory formation after mild COVID-19. TCRdb processed the 5' RACE reads anew with MiXCR; each CDR3 protein has one entry. The data hold hundreds of thousands of distinct CDR3 sequences, with about 20% observed a single time. The sample taken for sequencing was PBMCs or a T cell subset sorted from them (not recorded which). Receptors originate from a young man who had mild COVID-19 (a few samples of this study predate the infection). Cell type and time point are not known.

V is TRBV6-5 and J is TRBJ2-7, with 9 bases fitting TRBD1. Germline CDR1 and CDR2: MNHEY and SVGAGI. V was clipped by 2 bases and J by 6 bases; unmatched bases: 2. The CDR3 totals 13 residues. CDR3 amino acids: CASSYRQGGEQYV. The CDR3, as DNA: TGTGCCAGCAGTTACAGACAGGGGGGCGAGCAGTACGTC.

In this sample, this clonotype turned up a few times. The chain recombines TRBV7-9 with TRBJ2-1; 8 bases are a match to TRBD1. Germline V lookup: CDR1 SEHNR, CDR2 FQNEAQ (reference sequence). Unmatched junction bases numbered 6, after V lost 2 bases and J lost 6 bases. The CDR3 length is 15 residues. DNA for the CDR3: TGTGCCAGCAGCTTATACAGGGGGATGACCAATGAGCAGTTCTTC. Its protein product is CASSLYRGMTNEQFF.

This clonotype has only a few counts. The rearrangement joins TRBV5-1 to TRBJ2-1, with 7 bases fitting TRBD1. This CDR3 comprises 12 residues. V gave up 5 bases and J gave up 10 bases; unmatched junction bases: 6. Germline V gene sequence: CDR1 SGHRS, CDR2 YFSETQ. CDR3 in DNA: TGCGCCAGCAGAGGGGGCTATCTCGAGCAGTTCTTC. It encodes CASRGGYLEQFF.

This clonotype occurred many times. The V and J genes are TRBV12-3 or TRBV12-4 and TRBJ2-2, with D possibly TRBD2 on 5 matching bases. V was pared by 7 bases and J by 1 base, with 10 bases between. This CDR3 comprises 14 residues. CDR3 coding DNA: TGTGCCAGCACCCCCGGACTGAACACCGGGGAGCTGTTTTTT. Residues: CASTPGLNTGELFF.